The rows below give T cell receptor beta chains drawn from one sample of a study of blood T cells in healthy people across ages. TCRdb re-called the 5' RACE reads through MiXCR, storing one row per CDR3 protein. This repertoire shows about 680,000 distinct CDR3 sequences, about 52% found once; its top ten account for roughly 31%. The sequenced sample consisted of blood. The source is an older woman in good health. CDR3s include the opening cysteine and the closing phenylalanine or tryptophan. D genes are given only for firm matches. Clone size is not always given. Where it is, it says once, few, many or a class for expanded clones.

V,size,D,CDR3
TRBV20-1,-,TRBD1,CSAPDRVGRETQYF
TRBV30,-,-,CAWIGSSYEQYF
TRBV10-3,-,TRBD2,CAIRDASGSMPDTQYF
TRBV2,few,TRBD1,CASKPGGASGANVLTF
TRBV7-9,many,-,CASSRTTDTQYF
TRBV20-1,-,TRBD1,CSGKAGTASNQPQHF
TRBV20-1,-,-,CSARDQIQPQHF
TRBV5-1,few,-,CASSREAVAYNEQFF
TRBV20-1,-,TRBD2,CSAPRVSGTRGEQYF
TRBV20-1,many,TRBD2,CSVPREGEETQYF
TRBV2,-,TRBD2,CASGAGEGQETQYF
TRBV25-1,-,-,CASSKQAQETQYF
TRBV20-1,few,TRBD1,CSAQGVPDQPQHF
TRBV7-3,few,TRBD1,CASSPQPSGGMNTEAFF
TRBV20-1,-,-,CSARRFTNPEKLFF
TRBV9,-,-,CASSVGPESPYEQYF
TRBV18,-,TRBD1,CASSPNRGHTEAFF
TRBV4-2,-,TRBD2,CASSRLLAGETQYF
TRBV12-3/TRBV12-4,-,TRBD2,CANSHNSGRAGVHEQYF
TRBV28,-,TRBD1,CASSTTGQGAGEQYF
TRBV4-2,many,TRBD1,CASSQGRTGNSPLHF
TRBV7-3,-,-,CASSRNTGSEQYF
TRBV20-1,-,-,CSARKVVASPLHF
TRBV7-2,-,-,CASSLAFGLHNEQYF
TRBV15,-,-,CATSRDRGRYEKLFF
TRBV7-2,-,TRBD1,CASSLGDRGNLKLFF
TRBV4-2,-,-,CASSQGSLQGGKGETQYF
TRBV4-2,-,-,CASSQTAGNQDSGANVLTF
TRBV6-2/TRBV6-3,many,TRBD1,CASSRSRTGRGETQYF
TRBV28,-,-,CASSKNSYEQYF
TRBV5-1,-,-,CASRLEGGTYNEQFF
TRBV4-2,-,TRBD2,CASSLTSATYNEQYF
TRBV20-1,-,TRBD1,CSARDPQGVNFGSQPQHF
TRBV20-1,-,TRBD1,CSVQGANQPQHF
TRBV28,-,-,CASSLQGSYGGYTF
TRBV20-1,few,TRBD1,CSASPPRGTGGSRYGYTF
TRBV28,-,-,CASSPDRRVAKNIQYF
TRBV27,-,-,CASSLSSWTNTEAFF
TRBV29-1,few,TRBD1,CSVVGTGYEQYF
TRBV5-1,-,-,CASRANLRSGANALTF
TRBV20-1,-,TRBD2,CSARVATSGSYNEQFF
TRBV5-1,many,TRBD2,CASSLGRRLAGEGETQYF
TRBV6-5,-,TRBD2,CASSHASGRAGEQYF
TRBV24-1,once,-,CATSVRTQGGPDTQYF
TRBV5-5,-,-,CASSLRPESNTGELFF
TRBV5-1,-,TRBD2,CASSLAGLGAGEQFF
TRBV29-1,few,TRBD2,CSVRGRAYEQYF
TRBV14,once,TRBD1,CAATRQGDLEQYF
TRBV7-2,few,TRBD2,CASSLEPLAALEQYF
TRBV30,-,-,CAWSPLGNYNEQFF
TRBV13,-,-,CASSSEGQPQHF
TRBV5-1,few,-,CASNSNIGGSPYEQYF
TRBV2,-,-,CASSSGTYTSRYTF
TRBV6-1,-,-,CASSGPGLYEQYF
TRBV5-1,-,TRBD1,CASSPDRHTDTQYF
TRBV7-9,-,-,CASSFPGLSTYEQYF
TRBV4-3,-,-,CASSQARAVYGYTF
TRBV27,many,-,CASSLKAATDTQYF
TRBV3-1,-,-,CASSQDNLDSPPHF